Listed here are 8 T cell receptor beta chains from one sample, sequenced in a study of shared clonotypes between healthy human individuals. TCRdb's table, derived via immunoSEQ multiplex PCR, lists solely in-frame clones and lacks some. Here the sample spans about 2.1 million clones, about 93% being singletons. Positively selected for CCR7, the CD45RO-negative cells used as naive CD8 cells excluded terminally differentiated effector memory CD45RA+ cells. Source material: naive CD8+ T cells from PBMCs. Receptors were obtained from a man aged 18-30 years in good health. Some clones in this sample may be carry-over from other donors' samples.

This chain connects TRBV15 to TRBJ2-4; the D gene is possibly TRBD1 (5 bases). This CDR3 has 15 amino acids. V lost 6 bases and J 2 bases, leaving 14 bases between the germline ends. In germline, CDR1 is LNHNV, CDR2 YYDKDF (reference sequence). Here the CDR3 DNA reads TGTGCCACCAGGGCGAACCAGGGATCCAAAAACATTCAGTACTTC. Translation: CATRANQGSKNIQYF.

This clone was seen a single time. The rearrangement links TRBV27 to TRBJ1-2; the match to TRBD1 covers 8 bases. The V segment lost 5 bases and the J segment 8 bases; nucleotides outside the gene matches: 10. This CDR3 contains 14 residues. Germline loops: CDR1 MNHEY, CDR2 SMNVEV (reference sequence). CDR3 coding DNA: TGTGCCAGCAGTAAAACCAGGGGGCTGAGGGGCTACACCTTC. Translated, it gives CASSKTRGLRGYTF.

The chain is built from TRBV6-1 and TRBJ1-4; perhaps TRBD1 as D (6 bases). The V and J ends lost 1 base and 3 bases respectively, with 12 bases between them. The length of the CDR3 is 16 residues. Germline CDR1 MNHNS, CDR2 SASEGT. DNA of the CDR3: TGTGCCAGCAGTGAAGGGACAGCGGCCCCTAATGAAAAACTGTTTTTT. Translated: CASSEGTAAPNEKLFF.

In DNA form, the CDR3 reads TGTGCCAGCAGGTCCTGGGCGGATACGCAGTATTTT. This codes for CASRSWADTQYF. This chain joins TRBV6-5 and TRBJ2-3; D not resolved. Germline V lookup: CDR1 MNHEY, CDR2 SVGAGI. The CDR3 loop spans 12 amino acids. The V end lost 6 bases, the J end lost 6 bases, and 10 bases lay between the germline ends.

The chain joins TRBV6-5 to TRBJ2-7, with 8 bases that match TRBD1. CDR3 size: 13 residues. CDR1 is MNHEY, CDR2 SVGAGI, per germline. V was clipped by 3 bases and J by 5 bases; unmatched bases: 3. The CDR3 here is CASSYQGADEQYF. The DNA for the CDR3 is TGTGCCAGCAGTTATCAGGGGGCAGACGAGCAGTACTTC.

V gene TRBV7-8 combines with J gene TRBJ2-7; a possible D gene is TRBD1 (5 bases). The CDR3 sequence is 15 residues long. V lost 1 base, J lost 3 bases, and 13 bases lay in between. Germline lookup yields CDR1 SGHVS and CDR2 FQNEAQ. DNA of the CDR3: TGTGCCAGCAGCTTAGGCGACAGTGGGGTCTACGAGCAGTACTTC. This codes for CASSLGDSGVYEQYF.

This rearrangement joins TRBV7-2 to TRBJ2-1; tentatively, D is TRBD1 (5 bases). The V end lost 1 base, the J end lost 1 base, and 11 bases lay between the germline ends. This CDR3 region has 16 residues. Looked up from germline, CDR1 is SGHTA and CDR2 is FQGNSA. The CDR3 region has the DNA TGTGCCAGCAGCTTAGGCGGTAGGGGATCCTACAATGAGCAGTTCTTC. Amino acids: CASSLGGRGSYNEQFF.

With regard to this clone: Other DNA sequences of this sample code for an identical CDR3. The CDR3 loop is CASSLGGYNEQFF. DNA of the CDR3: TGTGCCAGCAGCTTAGGGGGGTACAATGAGCAGTTCTTC. This rearrangement joins TRBV5-4 to TRBJ2-1; D is tentatively TRBD1 or TRBD2 (6 bases each). The CDR3 sequence is 13 residues long. V was cut by 2 bases and J by 4 bases, with 7 bases left in between. Germline-derived CDR1 and CDR2 are SGHNT and YYREEE (reference sequence).